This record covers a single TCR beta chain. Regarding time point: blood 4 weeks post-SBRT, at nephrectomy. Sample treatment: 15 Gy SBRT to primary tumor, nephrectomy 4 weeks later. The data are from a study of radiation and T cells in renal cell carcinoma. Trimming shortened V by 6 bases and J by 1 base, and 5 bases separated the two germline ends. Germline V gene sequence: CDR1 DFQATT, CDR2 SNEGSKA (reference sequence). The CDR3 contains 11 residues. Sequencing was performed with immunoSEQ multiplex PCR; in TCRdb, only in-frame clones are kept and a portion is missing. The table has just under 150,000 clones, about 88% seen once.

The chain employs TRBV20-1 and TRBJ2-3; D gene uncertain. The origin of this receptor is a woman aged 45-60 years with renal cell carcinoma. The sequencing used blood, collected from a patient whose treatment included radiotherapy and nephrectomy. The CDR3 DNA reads TGCAGTGCGGACGGCACAGATACGCAGTATTTT. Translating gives CSADGTDTQYF.